This entry lists 27 T cell receptor beta chains sequenced from one sample in a study of T-cell reconstitution after alpha-beta-depleted transplantation in children. The TCRbeta library was prepared with unique molecular identifiers. From the PCR reads, TCRdb called clonotypes with MiXCR, one entry per CDR3 protein. The table lists 750,000 to 950,000 distinct CDR3 sequences, less than 20% of them singletons. The sequencing here drew on PBMCs, mostly from graft donor cells, taken 360 days after TCRalphabeta/CD19-depleted stem cell transplant. The receptors shown here come from a male patient under 18 who had a stem cell transplant for acute lymphoblastic leukemia, so the T cells may come from the graft donor.

The chain employs TRBV12-3 or TRBV12-4 and TRBJ1-2; tentatively, D is TRBD1 (5 bases). This CDR3 has 15 residues. V was cut by 3 bases and J by 2 bases, with 13 bases left in between. CDR3 nucleotide sequence: TGTGCCAGCAGTTTTTGGGGGTCCACCAACTATGGCTACACCTTC. Its protein is CASSFWGSTNYGYTF.

V and J are TRBV11-2 and TRBJ2-5; TRBD2 matches 14 bases. The CDR3 loop spans 16 amino acids. V gave up 3 bases and J gave up 5 bases; unmatched junction bases: 5. Germline CDR1 SGHAT, CDR2 FQNNGV. The DNA for the CDR3 is TGTGCCAGCAGCTTCGGGACTAGCGGGAGAGGGGAGACCCAGTACTTC. Protein: CASSFGTSGRGETQYF.

This clonotype was detected only a few times. The J gene is TRBJ2-5, the V gene TRBV5-1; the D gene is possibly TRBD2 (5 bases). V was pared by 3 bases and J by 2 bases, with 17 bases between. The CDR3 sequence is 16 residues long. CDR1 and CDR2 from the germline V gene are SGHRS and YFSETQ. DNA of the CDR3: TGCGCCAGCAGCTCAGGACTTTCGGGGATACAAGAGACCCAGTACTTC. It specifies CASSSGLSGIQETQYF. Combining the CDR3 with reference TRBV5-1 and TRBJ2-5 gives the whole variable domain KAGVTQTPRYLIKTRGQQVTLSCSPISGHRSVSWYQQTPGQGLQFLFEYFSETQRNKGNFPGRFSGRQFSNSRSEMNVSTLELGDSALYLCASSSGLSGIQETQYFGPGTRLLVL.

This clonotype was observed a handful of times. The rearrangement uses TRBV5-1 and TRBJ2-3; 7 bases match TRBD2. The V and J ends lost 4 bases and 6 bases, in that order; junction bases with no gene match: 14. This CDR3 contains 16 residues. Germline CDR1 reads SGHRS; CDR2 reads YFSETQ. The CDR3 DNA follows: TGCGCCAGCAGCCCGAGGACTAGTTATGTTCCGGATACGCAGTATTTT. The encoded protein is CASSPRTSYVPDTQYF.

V is TRBV6-5 and J is TRBJ2-1; D call uncertain. Per the germline V gene, CDR1 is MNHEY and CDR2 is SVGAGI. V lost 0 bases to trimming and J lost 7 bases, with 10 bases between them. CDR3 size: 14 residues. The CDR3 sequence: CASSYSMNLNEQFF. CDR3 DNA: TGTGCCAGCAGTTACTCGATGAATCTGAATGAGCAGTTCTTC.

This clonotype was seen a handful of times. The genes are TRBV12-3 or TRBV12-4 and TRBJ2-1, with D uncertain. There are 17 residues in the CDR3. V lost 3 bases to trimming and J lost 5 bases, with 20 bases between them. The CDR3 reads CASSFGSELFPHNEQFF. DNA for the CDR3: TGTGCCAGCAGTTTCGGATCTGAACTATTTCCCCACAATGAGCAGTTCTTC.

The chain joins TRBV29-1 to TRBJ2-4, with D perhaps TRBD1 or TRBD2 (7 bases each). Germline V gene data show CDR1 as SQVTM and CDR2 as ANQGSEA. The V and J ends lost 4 bases and 0 bases respectively, with 13 bases between them. The CDR3 is 15 amino acids. In DNA form, the CDR3 reads TGCAGCGTTGCGGGGGGACAGCTAGCCAAAAACATTCAGTACTTC. As protein: CSVAGGQLAKNIQYF.

The table lists this clonotype with a few counts. The V gene is TRBV5-5, the J gene TRBJ2-1; D gene ambiguous. Germline loops: CDR1 SGHKS, CDR2 YYEKEE (reference sequence). Trimming shortened V by 2 bases and J by 15 bases, and 15 bases separated the two germline ends. The CDR3 sequence is 12 residues long. CDR3 sequence (DNA): TGTGCCAGCAGCTTTTCGAGTCTTGGGCTGTTCTTC. It yields the protein CASSFSSLGLFF.

A few counts support this clonotype. V and J are TRBV5-1 and TRBJ1-2; 7 bases match TRBD1. After removal of 4 bases from V and 4 bases from J, the junction contained 7 bases not matched to a gene. The germline V gene has CDR1 SGHRS and CDR2 YFSETQ. This CDR3 spans 14 amino acids. This chain's CDR3 is CASSLDRVPYGYTF. CDR3 nucleotides: TGCGCCAGCAGCCTTGACAGGGTACCCTATGGCTACACCTTC.

There are many counts of this clonotype. The J gene is TRBJ2-1, the V gene TRBV6-2 or TRBV6-3; D unclear. V was trimmed by 0 bases and J by 1 base, leaving 10 bases between them. Looked up from germline, CDR1 is MNHEY and CDR2 is SVGEGT. The CDR3 length is 16 residues. CDR3 sequence reads: CASSYSVQVSYNEQFF. As DNA, the CDR3 is TGTGCCAGCAGTTACTCGGTCCAGGTTTCCTACAATGAGCAGTTCTTC.

This clonotype was counted many times. The V gene is TRBV10-1, the J gene TRBJ1-3; D is unresolved. The CDR3 runs to 12 residues. The V gene's germline CDR1 is WNHNN and CDR2 SYGVQD (reference sequence). V was trimmed by 6 bases and J by 8 bases, leaving 11 bases between them. The CDR3 region is CASSLRTDTIYF. The CDR3 DNA sequence: TGCGCCAGCAGCCTAAGGACTGACACCATATATTTT.

The genes are TRBV29-1 and TRBJ2-7, with 7 bases that match TRBD1. Germline assignment: CDR1 SQVTM and CDR2 ANQGSEA. The CDR3 loop spans 15 amino acids. With V trimmed by 6 bases and J by 1 base, 12 bases remained unmatched. This chain's CDR3 is CSVANPWTGSYEQYF. The CDR3 coding sequence is TGCAGCGTAGCAAACCCCTGGACAGGTTCCTACGAGCAGTACTTC.

The genes are TRBV21-1 and TRBJ1-1. TRBV21-1 is labeled a pseudogene. The CDR3 spans 12 residues. CDR3 loop: CASSKRNTEAFF. The CDR3 coding sequence is TGTGCCAGCAGCAAAAGGAACACTGAAGCTTTCTTT.

This chain connects TRBV10-3 to TRBJ2-7; 9 nucleotides match TRBD1. The CDR3 covers 16 residues. Germline loops: CDR1 ENHRY, CDR2 SYGVKD. Trimming took 4 bases from V and 1 from J; bases not matched to a gene: 8. This CDR3 reads CAISGSGTGISYEQYF. The CDR3 DNA reads as TGTGCCATCAGTGGCAGCGGGACAGGGATTTCCTACGAGCAGTACTTC.

In this sample, this clonotype turned up many times. The chain is built from TRBV5-1 and TRBJ2-1; D not certain. V shed 0 bases and J shed 2 bases, with 9 bases lying between them. There are 15 residues in the CDR3. The germline V gene encodes CDR1 SGHRS and CDR2 YFSETQ. The CDR3 loop is CASSLGALTYNEQFF. As DNA, the CDR3 is TGCGCCAGCAGCTTGGGTGCTTTAACCTACAATGAGCAGTTCTTC.

Concerning this clonotype: This may arise from a read error, as a much more abundant clone is one base away. The chain has TRBV5-1 and TRBJ2-1; perhaps TRBD1 as D (5 bases). CDR1 is SGHRS and CDR2 is YFSETQ in the germline V gene. CDR3 length: 16 amino acids. The CDR3 sequence: CASSLDSDSSYNEKFF. The CDR3 bases are TGCGCCAGCAGCCTAGATTCTGACAGCTCCTACAATGAGAAGTTCTTC.

In DNA form, the CDR3 reads TGTGCCAGCAGTTACGGACTAGCGGGGAGTCTCTACGAGCAGTACTTC. Its protein is CASSYGLAGSLYEQYF. This chain connects TRBV12-3 or TRBV12-4 to TRBJ2-7, with 12 bases lining up with TRBD2. The CDR3 sequence is 16 residues long. Losses at the gene ends were 4 bases for V and 3 bases for J; bases not matched to a gene: 7.

V is TRBV20-1 and J is TRBJ2-1; 8 positions agree with TRBD2. CDR3 length: 11 residues. V shed 6 bases and J 9 bases; nucleotides not matched to a gene: 4. Germline CDR1 and CDR2: DFQATT and SNEGSKA (reference sequence). DNA for the CDR3: TGCAGTGCCCGTAGCGGGGTTGAGCAGTTCTTC. Protein product: CSARSGVEQFF.

This clonotype was counted ten times or more. The V gene is TRBV7-6, the J gene TRBJ1-2; weak D call: TRBD1 (5 bases). CDR1 and CDR2 from the germline V gene are SGHVS and FNYEAQ. CDR3 length equals 13 residues. V was shortened by 3 bases and J by 4 bases, with 9 bases between the two germline ends. Here the CDR3 reads CASSFPQGYGYTF. The CDR3 DNA is TGTGCCAGCAGCTTCCCCCAGGGCTATGGCTACACCTTC.

This clonotype was detected many times. The rearrangement links TRBV14 to TRBJ2-3; 7 bases are a match to TRBD1. Germline CDR1 reads SGHDN; CDR2 reads FVKESK. Trimming took 1 base from V and 4 from J; bases not matched to a gene: 14. CDR3 length: 18 residues. This chain's CDR3 is CASSQGLRDRTWADTQYF. In DNA, the CDR3 is TGTGCCAGCAGCCAAGGGCTTCGGGACAGAACATGGGCAGATACGCAGTATTTT.

J is TRBJ1-1 and V is TRBV29-1; D ambiguous. The CDR3 runs 11 residues. The germline V and J ends were trimmed by 3 bases and 8 bases, with 10 bases remaining between them. The germline V gene has CDR1 SQVTM and CDR2 ANQGSEA. The CDR3 DNA reads as TGCAGCGTTGATGCGGGCAGCGAAGCTTTCTTT. Its translation is CSVDAGSEAFF.

V usage is TRBV5-5 and J usage is TRBJ2-3; D is uncertain. Germline loops: CDR1 SGHKS, CDR2 YYEKEE (reference sequence). V was shortened by 4 bases and J by 3 bases, with 12 bases between the two germline ends. This CDR3 has 14 amino acids. The CDR3, as DNA: TGTGCCAGCAGCCTGGTGAAGGGTACAGATACGCAGTATTTT. Protein: CASSLVKGTDTQYF.

This chain uses TRBV20-1 with TRBJ2-7; D perhaps matches TRBD2 (5 bases). From germline, CDR1 is DFQATT and CDR2 SNEGSKA (reference sequence). This CDR3 is built from 17 residues. V dropped 1 base and J dropped 4 bases, with 23 bases sitting between them. CDR3 DNA: TGCAGTGCTAGAGTTATCCTCCATTCGGGGAGACCGTACGAGCAGTACTTC. Protein: CSARVILHSGRPYEQYF.

Ten or more counts support this clonotype. V usage is TRBV5-1 and J usage is TRBJ2-1; possibly TRBD2 for D (5 bases). The V end lost 3 bases, the J end lost 0 bases, and 13 bases lay between the germline ends. Germline CDR1 is SGHRS and CDR2 is YFSETQ. The CDR3 runs to 16 residues. Here the CDR3 DNA reads TGCGCCAGCAGCTACGGACTGCTGAGCTCCTACAATGAGCAGTTCTTC. Its translation: CASSYGLLSSYNEQFF.

This clonotype was counted ten times or more. The chain joins TRBV5-1 to TRBJ1-1, with D tentatively TRBD1 (5 bases). Germline V gene lookup returns CDR1 SGHRS and CDR2 YFSETQ. The CDR3 has 14 amino acids. Trimming pared 3 bases from V and 6 bases from J, leaving 15 bases between. DNA for the CDR3: TGCGCCAGCAGCTGGCAGGGTCCGGGCGCTGAAGCTTTCTTT. It codes for CASSWQGPGAEAFF.

The chain carries TRBV6-2 or TRBV6-3 and TRBJ1-2; no reliable D call. The CDR3 contains 16 residues. V was pared by 0 bases and J by 2 bases, with 13 bases between. The germline V gene has CDR1 MNHEY and CDR2 SVGEGT. The CDR3 region is CASSYSEGDLNYGYTF. The CDR3 DNA reads TGTGCCAGCAGTTACTCGGAGGGTGATCTCAACTATGGCTACACCTTC.

The chain joins TRBV20-1 to TRBJ1-5; weak D call: TRBD1 (6 bases). Germline V gene lookup returns CDR1 DFQATT and CDR2 SNEGSKA (reference sequence). The V end was cut by 6 bases, the J end by 7 bases, with 25 bases between. This CDR3 region has 16 residues. The CDR3 DNA sequence: TGCAGTGCCCAGTTAATCACAGGGTGGGAGGGCCAGCCCCAGCATTTT. Protein product: CSAQLITGWEGQPQHF.